This TCR beta chain was recorded in a study of a mutant IDH1 vaccine in newly diagnosed glioma. On the study more broadly: Of the patients given treatment, roughly 60% were male and roughly 38% were female, and a mean age of around 38 years was recorded. Before enrollment, the patients had been treated with radiotherapy alone, temozolomide alone, or both together. Most of them had received both.

This clone occurred once. Its specificity is not known. There are 14 residues in the CDR3. V was pared by 7 bases and J by 2 bases, with 11 bases of the junction left unmatched. Germline-derived CDR1 and CDR2 are SQVTM and ANQGSEA. Time point: week 5, during vaccination. Mutant IDH1 20-mer peptide, at 300 ug, made up each vaccine dose, with topical imiquimod. In every donor, the tumor was a new WHO grade 3 or 4 IDH1-mutant, ATRX-lost astrocytoma. Using immunoSEQ multiplex PCR, the repertoire was profiled, and TCRdb retains in-frame clones only, with some absent. The repertoire includes around 40,000 clones, about four fifths of them detected once, and around 10% sits in the top ten.

V usage is TRBV29-1 and J usage is TRBJ2-7, with 7 bases identical to TRBD1. This clonotype was sampled from a man aged 45-65 years with glioma. Material: PBMCs, obtained from a glioma patient whose treatment included an IDH1 peptide vaccine. CDR3 bases: TGCAGCGGATCGGTAGGGACAGACGCCTACGAGCAGTACTTC. It is translated as CSGSVGTDAYEQYF.